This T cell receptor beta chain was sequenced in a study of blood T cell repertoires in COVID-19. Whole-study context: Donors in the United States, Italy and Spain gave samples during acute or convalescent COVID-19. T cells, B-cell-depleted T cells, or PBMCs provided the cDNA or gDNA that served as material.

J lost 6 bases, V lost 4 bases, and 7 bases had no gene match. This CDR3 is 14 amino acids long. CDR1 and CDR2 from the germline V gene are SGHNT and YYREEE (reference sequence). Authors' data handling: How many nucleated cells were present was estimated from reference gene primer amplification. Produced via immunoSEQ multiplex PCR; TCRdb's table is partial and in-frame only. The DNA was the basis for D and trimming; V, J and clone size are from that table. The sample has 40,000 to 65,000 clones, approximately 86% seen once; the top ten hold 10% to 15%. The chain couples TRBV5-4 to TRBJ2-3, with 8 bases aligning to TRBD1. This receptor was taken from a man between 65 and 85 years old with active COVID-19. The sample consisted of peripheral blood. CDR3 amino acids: CASSPGQGSDTQYF. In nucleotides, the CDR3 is TGTGCCAGCAGCCCTGGACAGGGCTCTGATACGCAGTATTTT.